This record looks at one T cell receptor beta chain sequence and its context. This entry comes from a study of shared clonotypes between healthy human individuals. Naive CD4+ cells were CD45RA-selected; the remaining cells were memory. Generated by immunoSEQ multiplex PCR, the TCRdb table keeps only in-frame clones and is missing some. The table shows under 600,000 clones, with less than 98% occurring only once. CDR3 size: 13 residues. Sequencing used naive CD4+ T cells sorted from blood. Subset of the sample: CD45RA+ positively selected. This receptor was obtained from a woman under 40 in good health. The chain combines TRBV1 with TRBJ1-2. TRBV1 constitutes a pseudogene. CDR3 nucleotide sequence: TGCACCAGCAGCCCCCTTGGGGGGTCTGGCTACACCTTC. Its translation: CTSSPLGGSGYTF.